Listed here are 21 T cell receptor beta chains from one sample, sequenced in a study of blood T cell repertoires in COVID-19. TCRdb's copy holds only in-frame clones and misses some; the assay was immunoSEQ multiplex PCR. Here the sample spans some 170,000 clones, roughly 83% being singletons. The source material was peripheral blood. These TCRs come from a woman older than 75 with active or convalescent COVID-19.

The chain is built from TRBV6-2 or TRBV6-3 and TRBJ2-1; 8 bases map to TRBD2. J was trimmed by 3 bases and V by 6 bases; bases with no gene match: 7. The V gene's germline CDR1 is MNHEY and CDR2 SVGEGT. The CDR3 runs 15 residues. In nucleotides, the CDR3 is TGTGCCAGCAGCCCGGAGCGGGGGTTCTACAATGAGCAGTTCTTC. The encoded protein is CASSPERGFYNEQFF.

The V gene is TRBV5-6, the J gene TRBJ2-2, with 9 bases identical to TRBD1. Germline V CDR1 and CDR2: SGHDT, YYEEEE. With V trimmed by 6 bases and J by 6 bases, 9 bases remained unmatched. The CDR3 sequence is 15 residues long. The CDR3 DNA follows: TGTGCCAGCACCCTTATCGGACAGGGGTCCGGGGAGCTGTTTTTT. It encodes CASTLIGQGSGELFF.

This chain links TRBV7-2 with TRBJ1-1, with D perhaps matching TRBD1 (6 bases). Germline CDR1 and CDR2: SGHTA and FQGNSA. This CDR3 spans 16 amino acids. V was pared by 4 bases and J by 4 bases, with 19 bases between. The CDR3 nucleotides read TGTGCCAGCAGCTCCAGGGGCTCCTCTCGAGGCACTGAAGCTTTCTTT. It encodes CASSSRGSSRGTEAFF. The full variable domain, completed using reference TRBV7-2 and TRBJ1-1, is GAGVSQSPSNKVTEKGKDVELRCDPISGHTALYWYRQSLGQGLEFLIYFQGNSAPDKSGLPSDRFSAERTGGSVSTLTIQRTQQEDSAVYLCASSSRGSSRGTEAFFGQGTRLTVV.

CDR3 amino acids: CASSKGGRTWNGNQPQHF. In DNA form, the CDR3 reads TGTGCCAGCAGTAAAGGGGGACGAACATGGAATGGCAATCAGCCCCAGCATTTT. J is TRBJ1-5 and V is TRBV6-2 or TRBV6-3; D is possibly TRBD1 (6 bases). The CDR3 is 18 amino acids. The germline CDR1 and CDR2 sequences are MNHEY and SVGEGT. The V gene lost 5 bases and the J gene lost 2 bases, with 22 bases spanning the gap.

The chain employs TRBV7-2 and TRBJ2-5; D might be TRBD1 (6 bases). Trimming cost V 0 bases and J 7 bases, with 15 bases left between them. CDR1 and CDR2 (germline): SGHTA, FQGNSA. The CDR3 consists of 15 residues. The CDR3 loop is CASSLALGQGPTQYF. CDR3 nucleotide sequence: TGTGCCAGCAGCTTAGCTCTCGGGCAGGGGCCGACCCAGTACTTC. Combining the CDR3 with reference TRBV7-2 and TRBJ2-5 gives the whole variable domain GAGVSQSPSNKVTEKGKDVELRCDPISGHTALYWYRQSLGQGLEFLIYFQGNSAPDKSGLPSDRFSAERTGGSVSTLTIQRTQQEDSAVYLCASSLALGQGPTQYFGPGTRLLVL.

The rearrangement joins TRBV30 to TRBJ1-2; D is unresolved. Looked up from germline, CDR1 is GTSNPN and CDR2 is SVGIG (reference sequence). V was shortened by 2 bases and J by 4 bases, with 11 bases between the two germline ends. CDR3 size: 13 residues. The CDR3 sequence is CAWSSVIGYGYTF. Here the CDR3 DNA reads TGTGCCTGGAGTTCAGTCATTGGCTATGGCTACACCTTC.

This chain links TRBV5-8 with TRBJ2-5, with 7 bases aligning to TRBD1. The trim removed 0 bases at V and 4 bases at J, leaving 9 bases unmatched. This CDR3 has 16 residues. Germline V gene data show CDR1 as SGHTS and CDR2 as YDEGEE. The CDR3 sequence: CASSLAGRAGGETQYF. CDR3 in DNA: TGTGCCAGCAGCTTGGCCGGAAGGGCAGGGGGAGAGACCCAGTACTTC.

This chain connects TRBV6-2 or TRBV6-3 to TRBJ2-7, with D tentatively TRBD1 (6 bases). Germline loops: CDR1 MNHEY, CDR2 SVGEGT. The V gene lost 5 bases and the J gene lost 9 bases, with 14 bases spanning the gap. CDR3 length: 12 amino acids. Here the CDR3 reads CASSRDNSRQYF. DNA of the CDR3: TGTGCCAGCAGTCGGGACAACTCACGGCAGTACTTC.

The DNA for the CDR3 is TGTGCCAGCAGTGAAGCTGGAGGGGCCGGGGCCAACGTCCTGACTTTC. As protein: CASSEAGGAGANVLTF. The rearrangement joins TRBV6-1 to TRBJ2-6; tentatively, D is TRBD2 (6 bases). The germline V gene has CDR1 MNHNS and CDR2 SASEGT. This CDR3 has 16 amino acids. Deletions cut 0 bases from V and 4 bases from J, with 10 bases between.

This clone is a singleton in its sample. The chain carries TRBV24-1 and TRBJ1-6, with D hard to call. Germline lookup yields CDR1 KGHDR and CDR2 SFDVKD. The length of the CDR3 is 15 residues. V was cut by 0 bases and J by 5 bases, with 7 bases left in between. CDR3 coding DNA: TGTGCCACCAGTGATTTGGGGGAGGATAATTCACCCCTCCACTTT. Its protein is CATSDLGEDNSPLHF.

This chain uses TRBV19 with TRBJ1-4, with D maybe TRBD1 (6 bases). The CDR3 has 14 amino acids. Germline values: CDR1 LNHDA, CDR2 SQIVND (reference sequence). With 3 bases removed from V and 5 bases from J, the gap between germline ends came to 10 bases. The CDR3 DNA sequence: TGTGCCAGTAGTATCCCCAGGGGAAATGAAAAACTGTTTTTT. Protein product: CASSIPRGNEKLFF.

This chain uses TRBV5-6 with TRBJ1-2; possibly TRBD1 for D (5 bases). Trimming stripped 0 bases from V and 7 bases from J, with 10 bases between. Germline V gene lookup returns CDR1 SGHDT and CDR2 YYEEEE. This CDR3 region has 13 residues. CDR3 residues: CASSLVRGSGYTF. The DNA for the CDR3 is TGTGCCAGCAGCTTGGTTAGGGGAAGTGGCTACACCTTC. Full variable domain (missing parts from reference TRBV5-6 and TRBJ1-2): DAGVTQSPTHLIKTRGQQVTLRCSPKSGHDTVSWYQQALGQGPQFIFQYYEEEERQRGNFPDRFSGHQFPNYSSELNVNALLLGDSALYLCASSLVRGSGYTFGSGTRLTVV.

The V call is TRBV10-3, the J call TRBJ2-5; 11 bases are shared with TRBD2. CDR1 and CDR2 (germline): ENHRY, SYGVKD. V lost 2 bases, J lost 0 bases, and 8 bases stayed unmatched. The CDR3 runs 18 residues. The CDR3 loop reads CAISEHGTSGGYQETQYF. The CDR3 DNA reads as TGTGCCATCAGTGAGCATGGGACTAGCGGAGGGTACCAAGAGACCCAGTACTTC.

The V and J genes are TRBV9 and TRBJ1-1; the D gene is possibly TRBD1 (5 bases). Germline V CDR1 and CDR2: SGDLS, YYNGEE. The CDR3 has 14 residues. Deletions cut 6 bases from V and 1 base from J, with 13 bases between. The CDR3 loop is CASTQTTENTEAFF. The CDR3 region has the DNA TGTGCCAGCACCCAGACGACAGAGAACACTGAAGCTTTCTTT.

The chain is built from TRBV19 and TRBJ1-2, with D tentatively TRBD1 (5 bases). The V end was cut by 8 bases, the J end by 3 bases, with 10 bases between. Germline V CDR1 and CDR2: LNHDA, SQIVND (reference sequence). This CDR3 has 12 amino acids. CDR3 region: CASDDRYYGYTF. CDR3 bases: TGTGCCAGTGATGACAGATACTATGGCTACACCTTC.

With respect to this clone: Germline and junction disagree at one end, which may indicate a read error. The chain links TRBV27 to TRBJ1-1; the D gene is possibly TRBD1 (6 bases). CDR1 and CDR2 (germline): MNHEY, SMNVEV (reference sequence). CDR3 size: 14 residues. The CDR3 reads CASKKGGVKTEAFF. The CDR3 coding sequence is TGTGCCAGCAAGAAGGGGGGGGTGAAGACTGAAGCTTTCTTT.

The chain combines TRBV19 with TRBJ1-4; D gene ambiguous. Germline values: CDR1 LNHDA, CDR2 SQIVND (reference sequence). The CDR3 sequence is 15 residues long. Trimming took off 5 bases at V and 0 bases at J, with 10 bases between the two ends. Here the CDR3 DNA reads TGTGCCAGTAGTGAGCCGGTGGCAACTAATGAAAAACTGTTTTTT. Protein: CASSEPVATNEKLFF.

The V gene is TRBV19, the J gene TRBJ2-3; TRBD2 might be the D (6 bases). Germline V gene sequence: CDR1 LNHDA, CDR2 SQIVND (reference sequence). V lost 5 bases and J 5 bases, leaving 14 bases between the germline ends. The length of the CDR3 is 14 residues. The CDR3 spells CASSQWGVEDTQYF. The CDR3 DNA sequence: TGTGCCAGTAGTCAGTGGGGGGTCGAAGATACGCAGTATTTT.

The CDR3 sequence is CSVEYNSYEQYF. As DNA, the CDR3 is TGCAGCGTTGAATACAACTCCTACGAGCAGTACTTC. The chain is built from TRBV29-1 and TRBJ2-7; D is uncertain. V was shortened by 2 bases and J by 0 bases, with 5 bases between the two germline ends. This CDR3 has 12 residues. Germline-derived CDR1 and CDR2 are SQVTM and ANQGSEA.

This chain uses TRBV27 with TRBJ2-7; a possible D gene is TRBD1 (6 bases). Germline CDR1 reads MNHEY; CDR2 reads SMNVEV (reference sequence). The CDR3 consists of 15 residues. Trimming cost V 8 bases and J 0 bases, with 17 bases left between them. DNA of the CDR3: TGTGCCAGCGGTGAACAGGGACCAAGCTCCTACGAGCAGTACTTC. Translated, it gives CASGEQGPSSYEQYF.

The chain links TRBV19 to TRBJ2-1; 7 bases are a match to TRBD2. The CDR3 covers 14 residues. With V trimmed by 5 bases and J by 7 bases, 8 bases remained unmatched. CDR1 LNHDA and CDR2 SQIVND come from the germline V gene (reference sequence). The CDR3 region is CASSLGREGNEQFF. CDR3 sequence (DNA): TGTGCCAGTAGTTTGGGGAGGGAGGGAAATGAGCAGTTCTTC.